The 13 T cell receptor beta chains presented below share a single source sample, sequenced in a study of cytomegalovirus exposure and HLA in healthy donors. Method: immunoSEQ multiplex PCR; TCRdb's copy keeps in-frame clones and lacks some. Of roughly 120,000 clones listed, roughly 86% are singletons. The sample was PBMCs. The receptor source for this set is a man aged 18 to 35 in good health and CMV-seronegative.

The chain has TRBV6-5 and TRBJ2-3; 9 bases are shared with TRBD2. Trimming took 5 bases from V and 2 from J; bases not matched to a gene: 5. CDR1 is MNHEY and CDR2 is SVGAGI in the germline V gene. The CDR3 runs 15 residues. The CDR3 sequence: CASSSSGGLTDTQYF. The CDR3 nucleotides read TGTGCCAGCAGTAGTAGCGGGGGCCTCACAGATACGCAGTATTTT.

This clone turned up a few times. The chain joins TRBV6-1 to TRBJ1-2; a weak D match, TRBD1 (5 bases). The CDR3 has 13 residues. The germline gives CDR1 MNHNS, CDR2 SASEGT. V was trimmed by 6 bases and J by 5 bases, leaving 13 bases between them. The CDR3 reads CASRQDWDYGYTF. The CDR3 coding sequence is TGTGCCAGCAGACAGGATTGGGATTATGGCTACACCTTC.

The J gene is TRBJ1-3, the V gene TRBV19; the D gene is possibly TRBD1 (6 bases). CDR3 length: 15 amino acids. Germline assignment: CDR1 LNHDA and CDR2 SQIVND (reference sequence). V lost 5 bases and J lost 4, with 15 bases in between. The CDR3 is CASSRTGSDGNTIYF. The CDR3 DNA reads as TGTGCCAGTAGTCGCACAGGGTCAGACGGAAACACCATATATTTT. Full variable domain (missing parts from reference TRBV19 and TRBJ1-3): DGGITQSPKYLFRKEGQNVTLSCEQNLNHDAMYWYRQDPGQGLRLIYYSQIVNDFQKGDIAEGYSVSREKKESFPLTVTSAQKNPTAFYLCASSRTGSDGNTIYFGEGSWLTVV.

The genes are TRBV7-8 and TRBJ1-1; D gene uncertain. CDR3 length: 15 residues. Germline assignment: CDR1 SGHVS and CDR2 FQNEAQ. V lost 4 bases to trimming and J lost 3 bases, with 15 bases between them. The CDR3 DNA reads as TGTGCCAGCAGCTCATCTTCGGGGAGATACACTGAAGCTTTCTTT. The encoded protein is CASSSSSGRYTEAFF.

V and J are TRBV6-1 and TRBJ2-7; tentative D call: TRBD2 (7 bases). The CDR3 extends over 15 amino acids. From germline, CDR1 is MNHNS and CDR2 SASEGT. V was cut by 2 bases and J by 2 bases, with 13 bases left in between. The CDR3 region is CASSEQGGAPYEQYF. The CDR3 coding sequence is TGTGCCAGCAGTGAACAAGGGGGGGCCCCCTACGAGCAGTACTTC.

The chain is built from TRBV5-1 and TRBJ1-1; no clear D gene. The germline gives CDR1 SGHRS, CDR2 YFSETQ. CDR3 length equals 15 residues. The V end was cut by 0 bases, the J end by 1 base, with 10 bases between. This CDR3 is CASSLVASGNTEAFF. CDR3 coding DNA: TGCGCCAGCAGCTTGGTCGCTTCGGGGAACACTGAAGCTTTCTTT.

This clone was detected once. DNA of the CDR3: TGTGCCAGCCGGGGCGGGAGGGCGTCAGATACGCAGTATTTT. As protein: CASRGGRASDTQYF. This rearrangement joins TRBV7-9 to TRBJ2-3; 9 nucleotides agree with TRBD2. The CDR3 contains 14 residues. The ends lost 8 bases at V and 4 bases at J; junction bases unmatched: 7. Looked up from germline, CDR1 is SEHNR and CDR2 is FQNEAQ (reference sequence).

This chain joins TRBV19 and TRBJ1-2; 8 bases line up with TRBD1. This CDR3 region has 15 residues. Germline values: CDR1 LNHDA, CDR2 SQIVND (reference sequence). V was pared by 5 bases and J by 4 bases, with 9 bases of the junction left unmatched. The CDR3, as DNA: TGTGCCAGTAGTGGAGACAGGGGAGGCGGCTATGGCTACACCTTC. It specifies CASSGDRGGGYGYTF.

V gene TRBV20-1 combines with J gene TRBJ2-5; TRBD2 matches 7 bases. With 7 bases clipped from V and 7 bases from J, the junction kept 6 bases outside the gene matches. Per germline, CDR1 DFQATT and CDR2 SNEGSKA (reference sequence). The CDR3 consists of 11 residues. CDR3 amino acids: CSVWTGGTQYF. The DNA of the CDR3 is TGCAGTGTCTGGACGGGGGGGACCCAGTACTTC.

Only a few counts were recorded for this clone. V and J are TRBV29-1 and TRBJ1-1, with TRBD1 matching 8 bases. This CDR3 contains 12 residues. The V gene end was trimmed by 4 bases and the J gene end by 5 bases; junction bases not matched to a gene: 3. Germline V gene data show CDR1 as SQVTM and CDR2 as ANQGSEA. The CDR3 loop reads CSVGQGATEAFF. As DNA, the CDR3 is TGCAGCGTTGGCCAGGGGGCAACTGAAGCTTTCTTT.

The gene calls are TRBV30 and TRBJ1-3, with 8 bases matching TRBD1. The CDR3 runs 17 residues. V gave up 4 bases and J gave up 4 bases; unmatched junction bases: 15. The germline V gene encodes CDR1 GTSNPN and CDR2 SVGIG (reference sequence). The CDR3 DNA reads as TGTGCCTGGACCGGACAGGGATGGGGCCTCCGAGGAAACACCATATATTTT. Its protein is CAWTGQGWGLRGNTIYF.

This clone has just one count. This sequence joins TRBV6-5 and TRBJ1-2; TRBD1 might be the D (5 bases). Between the trimmed V and J ends, which lost 11 bases and 4 bases, there was a span of 20 bases. This CDR3 is built from 14 residues. The germline V gene has CDR1 MNHEY and CDR2 SVGAGI. This chain's CDR3 is CAAKGRQALYGYTF. The CDR3 bases are TGTGCCGCGAAGGGGAGGCAGGCCCTCTATGGCTACACCTTC.

The V gene is TRBV19, the J gene TRBJ2-5; D uncertain. From germline, CDR1 is LNHDA and CDR2 SQIVND (reference sequence). Trimming removed 3 bases from V and 4 bases from J, with 9 bases in between. The CDR3 is 13 amino acids. CDR3: CASSIEVRETQYF. DNA of the CDR3: TGTGCCAGTAGTATCGAGGTTAGAGAGACCCAGTACTTC.